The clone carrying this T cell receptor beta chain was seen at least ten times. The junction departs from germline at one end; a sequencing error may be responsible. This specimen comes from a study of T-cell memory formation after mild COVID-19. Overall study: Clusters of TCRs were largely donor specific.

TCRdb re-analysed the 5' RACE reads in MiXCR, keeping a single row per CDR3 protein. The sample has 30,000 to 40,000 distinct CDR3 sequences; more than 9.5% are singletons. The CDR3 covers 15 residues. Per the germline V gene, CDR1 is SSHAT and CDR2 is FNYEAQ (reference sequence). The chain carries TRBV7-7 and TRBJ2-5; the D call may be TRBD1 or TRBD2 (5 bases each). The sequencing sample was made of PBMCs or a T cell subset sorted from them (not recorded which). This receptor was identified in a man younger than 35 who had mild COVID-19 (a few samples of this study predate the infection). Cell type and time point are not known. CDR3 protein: CASSSSWGRGETQYF. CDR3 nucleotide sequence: TGTGCTAGCAGCTCCTCATGGGGCCGCGGGGAGACCCAGTACTTC.